A selection of T cell receptor beta chains follows, all from one sample in a study of beta chain features in type 1 diabetes. Profiling relied on immunoSEQ multiplex PCR, and the TCRdb table lists in-frame clones only, not all of them. The sample yields over 150,000 clones, around a tenth seen once. The sequencing input was central memory CD4+ T cells from blood. The receptor source for this set is a young man with type 1 diabetes. CDR3s include the opening cysteine and the closing phenylalanine or tryptophan. Fields, in order: V gene, CDR3 protein.

TRBV5-1 | CASNLQETQYF
TRBV28 | CASSTFGESYGYTF
TRBV5-1 | CASQSSLAGVPYNEQFF
TRBV7-9 | CASSRDRGLLGYTF
TRBV7-2 | CASSLVSSSTDTQYF
TRBV7-3 | CASSPSGQAWDTQYF
TRBV15 | CATSRDQAAEAFF
TRBV6-5 | CASNNPEGLGTQYF
TRBV18 | CASSPSLGPGSRFF
TRBV2 | CASGRGREQYF
TRBV7-9 | CASSLMSGGLSNQPQHF
TRBV7-2 | CASSWDSGGTDTQYF
TRBV29-1 | CSVEAGQVGEKLFF
TRBV7-2 | CASSLSGLAGFNEQFF
TRBV6-6 | CASSYEGQGAYGYTF
TRBV19 | CASGWREADTQYF
TRBV6-6 | CASSFSSTSGSLEQYF
TRBV7-6 | CASSWLGGAIGETQYF
TRBV5-1 | CASSLSGTGGAINTEAFF
TRBV5-8 | CASRLGTSGYNEQFF
TRBV27 | CASSSRGIFNYGYTF
TRBV5-1 | CASTLDRGDGELFF